Listed below are T cell receptor beta chains from one sample, sequenced in a study of T cells in Graves' hyperthyroidism and ophthalmopathy. TCRdb re-derived calls from the multiplex PCR reads in MiXCR, one entry per CDR3 protein. Of about 180,000 distinct CDR3 sequences in the sample, around 15% are singletons; the top ten hold 25% to 30%. Sequences were obtained from blood. All receptors come from a woman aged 45-59 years with Graves' hyperthyroidism. CDR3s include the opening cysteine and the closing phenylalanine or tryptophan. The D gene is left open where the match is weak. Clone size is shown for a subset of rows, as once, few, many or a class of expanded clone.

many TRBJ2-2 - 15 TRBV12-3/TRBV12-4 CASSTPVKNTGELFF TGTGCCAGCAGTACCCCGGTTAAGAACACCGGGGAGCTGTTTTTT
many TRBJ1-1 - 15 TRBV28 CASSSPGGGETEAFF TGTGCCAGCAGTTCCCCGGGCGGGGGGGAAACTGAAGCTTTCTTT
- TRBJ2-3 TRBD1 18 TRBV6-5 CASSYPGQVDPSTDTQYF TGTGCCAGCAGTTACCCCGGACAGGTAGACCCTAGCACAGATACGCAGTATTTT
- TRBJ2-3 - 18 TRBV18 CASSPPVGARDSTDTQYF TGTGCCAGCTCACCACCGGTAGGAGCCCGCGACAGCACAGATACGCAGTATTTT
many TRBJ2-7 - 13 TRBV19 CASSTHIRGEQYF TGTGCCAGTAGTACCCATATACGCGGCGAGCAGTACTTC
many TRBJ2-3 - 17 TRBV10-3 CAISESGGLEGTDTQYF TGTGCCATCAGTGAGTCCGGGGGGCTAGAAGGCACAGATACGCAGTATTTT
many TRBJ2-4 TRBD1 17 TRBV10-3 CAISETGTGRAKNIQYF TGTGCCATCAGTGAGACCGGGACAGGGAGGGCCAAAAACATTCAGTACTTC
many TRBJ2-2 TRBD2 19 TRBV15 CATSGLELSGGANTGELFF TGTGCCACCAGCGGCCTTGAACTTTCCGGGGGGGCGAACACCGGGGAGCTGTTTTTT
few TRBJ2-1 TRBD2 15 TRBV18 CASSPPTSGGHEQFF TGTGCCAGCTCACCACCGACTAGCGGGGGCCATGAGCAGTTCTTC
- TRBJ1-1 - 16 TRBV7-2 CASSLYRTRGNTEAFF TGTGCCAGCAGCTTATACCGGACTCGGGGAAACACTGAAGCTTTCTTT
many TRBJ1-2 TRBD1 15 TRBV2 CASSGSRGRIYGYTF TGTGCCAGCAGTGGCTCCAGGGGGCGTATTTATGGCTACACCTTC
- TRBJ1-2 - 14 TRBV7-6 CASSSPGREGGYTF TGTGCCAGCAGCTCCCCGGGTCGAGAGGGTGGCTACACCTTC
many TRBJ2-6 - 18 TRBV5-1 CASSLAGDSSSGANVLTF TGCGCCAGCAGCTTGGCCGGAGACTCTAGCTCTGGGGCCAACGTCCTGACTTTC
many TRBJ2-7 - 13 TRBV6-5 CASSYSTGYEQYF TGTGCCAGCAGTTACTCGACAGGCTACGAGCAGTACTTC
many TRBJ1-1 - 11 TRBV12-3/TRBV12-4 CASSFFVEAFF TGTGCCAGCAGTTTTTTTGTTGAAGCTTTCTTT
many TRBJ1-2 - 13 TRBV6-1 CASSPQENYGYTF TGTGCCAGCAGTCCCCAGGAGAACTATGGCTACACCTTC
many TRBJ2-3 - 18 TRBV4-1 CASSHRARGEKGTDTQYF TGCGCCAGCAGCCACCGGGCCCGCGGGGAGAAGGGCACAGATACGCAGTATTTT
many TRBJ2-1 - 14 TRBV7-2 CASSLAWVGNEQFF TGTGCCAGCAGCTTAGCGTGGGTGGGGAATGAGCAGTTCTTC
- TRBJ1-6 - 13 TRBV11-2 CASSPVSQGPLHF TGTGCCAGCAGCCCGGTATCCCAGGGACCCCTCCACTTT
many TRBJ2-2 - 16 TRBV7-6 CASSLVGLARAGELFF TGTGCCAGCAGCTTAGTCGGGCTAGCTCGGGCCGGGGAGCTGTTTTTT
many TRBJ2-3 - 14 TRBV19 CASSSYGVLDTQYF TGTGCCAGTAGCTCCTACGGGGTCCTGGATACGCAGTATTTT
- TRBJ1-2 TRBD1 15 TRBV6-1 CASSLRQGANYGYTF TGTGCCAGCAGTCTCCGTCAGGGGGCTAACTATGGCTACACCTTC
- TRBJ2-1 TRBD2 17 TRBV7-8 CASSLVRLAGGYNEQLF TGTGCCAGCAGCTTAGTGCGGCTAGCGGGGGGGTACAATGAGCAGCTCTTC
once TRBJ1-2 - 12 TRBV28 CASSSLTEGYTF TGTGCCAGCAGTTCCCTAACGGAGGGCTACACCTTC
few TRBJ1-2 TRBD1 15 TRBV12-3/TRBV12-4 CASSPYRGSGTGYTF TGTGCCAGCAGTCCCTACAGGGGAAGCGGTACTGGCTACACCTTC
- TRBJ2-1 TRBD2 16 TRBV5-6 CASSFASSGMYNEQFF TGTGCCAGCAGCTTCGCTTCTAGCGGGATGTACAATGAGCAGTTCTTC
many TRBJ1-2 TRBD1 15 TRBV7-3 CASSPLGQADYGYTF TGTGCCAGCAGCCCCCTGGGACAGGCGGACTATGGCTACACCTTC
many TRBJ1-2 - 16 TRBV5-1 CASSLGALDTIYGYTF TGCGCCAGCAGCTTGGGCGCTTTGGACACCATCTATGGCTACACCTTC
- TRBJ2-5 - 15 TRBV9 CASSRSVAGQETQYF TGTGCCAGCAGCCGTAGCGTGGCCGGGCAAGAGACCCAGTACTTC
many TRBJ2-3 TRBD2 14 TRBV12-3/TRBV12-4 CASSLGLAGGTQYF TGTGCCAGCAGCTTAGGACTAGCGGGGGGGACGCAGTATTTT
- TRBJ2-3 TRBD1 14 TRBV12-3/TRBV12-4 CASSRDRHTDTQYF TGTGCCAGCAGTCGGGACAGGCACACAGATACGCAGTATTTT
many TRBJ1-1 - 12 TRBV20-1 CSASHRRVEAFF TGCAGTGCTTCTCACAGGAGGGTTGAAGCTTTCTTT
many TRBJ1-3 - 14 TRBV12-3/TRBV12-4 CASSAWAKGNTIYF TGTGCCAGCAGCGCCTGGGCAAAGGGAAACACCATATATTTT
many TRBJ1-1 - 13 TRBV11-3 CASSGRDDTEAFF TGTGCCAGCAGCGGCAGGGACGACACTGAAGCTTTCTTT
many TRBJ2-4 - 12 TRBV3-1 CASNRGKNIQYF TGTGCCAGCAACCGGGGCAAAAACATTCAGTACTTC
many TRBJ2-3 - 17 TRBV6-6 CASSYSSPSTGTDTQYF TGTGCCAGCAGTTACTCGTCCCCTTCCACGGGCACAGATACGCAGTATTTT
many TRBJ2-7 - 14 TRBV7-9 CASSLTLGMDEQYF TGTGCCAGCAGCTTAACGTTGGGGATGGACGAGCAGTACTTC
- TRBJ2-2 - 12 TRBV11-2 CASSSVGAGVFF TGTGCCAGCAGCTCGGTGGGGGCCGGAGTGTTTTTT
- TRBJ2-7 TRBD1 15 TRBV10-3 CAISVDRGSPYEQYF TGTGCCATCAGTGTGGACAGGGGGTCTCCCTACGAGCAGTACTTC
many TRBJ1-4 TRBD1 13 TRBV28 CASRMTGTGKLFF TGTGCCAGCAGGATGACAGGGACGGGAAAACTGTTTTTT
many TRBJ2-7 - 14 TRBV7-9 CASSLRGRTYEQYF TGTGCCAGCAGCTTACGCGGCAGGACCTACGAGCAGTACTTC